The rows below give T cell receptor beta chains drawn from one sample of a study of blood T cell repertoires in COVID-19. TCRdb's copy holds only in-frame clones and misses some; the assay was immunoSEQ multiplex PCR. The sample carries some 450,000 clones, roughly 89% recorded once. The sequenced sample was peripheral blood. The source is a young man with COVID-19, enrolled during active disease. The CDR3 runs from the conserved cysteine through the conserved F or W. D genes are given only for firm matches. Only part of the rows carry a size: once, few, many, or a class if the clone is expanded.

V gene: TRBV6-1
J gene: TRBJ2-7
D gene: .
CDR3 length: 13
clone size: .
CDR3 protein: CASSEVRLYEQYF
CDR3 DNA: TGTGCCAGCAGTGAAGTCCGACTCTACGAGCAGTACTTC

V gene: TRBV6-5
J gene: TRBJ1-2
D gene: .
CDR3 length: 14
clone size: .
CDR3 protein: CASSYSSGLMGYTF
CDR3 DNA: TGTGCCAGCAGTTACTCGAGCGGCCTTATGGGCTACACCTTC

V gene: TRBV6-5
J gene: TRBJ1-4
D gene: .
CDR3 length: 15
clone size: .
CDR3 protein: CASSYVGQGHEKLFF
CDR3 DNA: TGTGCCAGCAGTTACGTCGGGCAGGGCCATGAAAAACTGTTTTTT

V gene: TRBV5-8
J gene: TRBJ1-5
D gene: TRBD1
CDR3 length: 15
clone size: .
CDR3 protein: CASSQTGTYNQPQHF
CDR3 DNA: TGTGCCAGCAGCCAGACAGGGACATACAATCAGCCCCAGCATTTT

V gene: TRBV6-5
J gene: TRBJ1-2
D gene: TRBD1
CDR3 length: 14
clone size: .
CDR3 protein: CASSYRTGSGGYTF
CDR3 DNA: TGTGCCAGCAGTTACCGGACAGGGTCAGGTGGCTACACCTTC

V gene: TRBV7-9
J gene: TRBJ2-3
D gene: TRBD1
CDR3 length: 15
clone size: .
CDR3 protein: CASSSRDSRSDTQYF
CDR3 DNA: TGTGCCAGCAGCTCCCGGGACAGTAGATCAGATACGCAGTATTTT

V gene: TRBV11-2
J gene: TRBJ2-7
D gene: TRBD1
CDR3 length: 14
clone size: once
CDR3 protein: CASSTSQGFDEQYF
CDR3 DNA: TGTGCCAGCAGCACCTCACAGGGGTTCGACGAGCAGTACTTC

V gene: TRBV6-5
J gene: TRBJ2-1
D gene: .
CDR3 length: 13
clone size: .
CDR3 protein: CASSYDPLNEQFF
CDR3 DNA: TGTGCCAGCAGTTATGATCCCCTAAATGAGCAGTTCTTC

V gene: TRBV6-5
J gene: TRBJ2-2
D gene: TRBD2
CDR3 length: 15
clone size: .
CDR3 protein: CASTSGRAYGGELFF
CDR3 DNA: TGTGCCAGCACTAGCGGGAGGGCCTATGGCGGGGAGCTGTTTTTT

V gene: TRBV3-1/TRBV3-2
J gene: TRBJ2-4
D gene: TRBD2
CDR3 length: 14
clone size: .
CDR3 protein: CASSQGLAGNIQYF
CDR3 DNA: TGTGCCAGCAGCCAGGGACTAGCGGGAAACATTCAGTACTTC

V gene: TRBV6-1
J gene: TRBJ2-7
D gene: .
CDR3 length: 14
clone size: .
CDR3 protein: CASSEAPSSYEQYF
CDR3 DNA: TGTGCCAGCAGTGAAGCCCCTAGCTCCTACGAGCAGTACTTC

V gene: TRBV11-2
J gene: TRBJ1-2
D gene: .
CDR3 length: 12
clone size: .
CDR3 protein: CASSLREYGYTF
CDR3 DNA: TGTGCCAGCAGCTTACGGGAATATGGCTACACCTTC

V gene: TRBV2
J gene: TRBJ2-5
D gene: .
CDR3 length: 15
clone size: once
CDR3 protein: CASTAGTGTSSTQYF
CDR3 DNA: TGTGCCAGCACTGCGGGCACCGGGACAAGTAGTACCCAGTACTTC

V gene: TRBV3-1/TRBV3-2
J gene: TRBJ2-1
D gene: TRBD2
CDR3 length: 16
clone size: .
CDR3 protein: CASSPVAGGPGHEQFF
CDR3 DNA: TGTGCCAGCAGCCCGGTAGCGGGAGGGCCCGGGCATGAGCAGTTCTTC

V gene: TRBV3-1/TRBV3-2
J gene: TRBJ2-1
D gene: .
CDR3 length: 14
clone size: .
CDR3 protein: CASSQDMLVGGKFF
CDR3 DNA: TGTGCCAGCAGCCAAGATATGCTAGTTGGAGGGAAGTTCTTC

V gene: TRBV27
J gene: TRBJ2-2
D gene: .
CDR3 length: 12
clone size: .
CDR3 protein: CASSRTAGELFF
CDR3 DNA: TGTGCCAGCAGTCGGACAGCCGGGGAGCTGTTTTTT

V gene: TRBV5-6
J gene: TRBJ2-1
D gene: .
CDR3 length: 14
clone size: .
CDR3 protein: CASRRWGVQDEQFF
CDR3 DNA: TGTGCCAGCAGGCGTTGGGGAGTTCAGGATGAGCAGTTCTTC

V gene: TRBV6-6
J gene: TRBJ2-2
D gene: .
CDR3 length: 15
clone size: .
CDR3 protein: CASSYRRKNTGELFF
CDR3 DNA: TGTGCCAGCAGTTACCGGCGGAAGAACACCGGGGAGCTGTTTTTT

V gene: TRBV18
J gene: TRBJ2-2
D gene: .
CDR3 length: 16
clone size: few
CDR3 protein: CASYPGMTRGSGELFF
CDR3 DNA: TGTGCCAGCTACCCGGGGATGACCCGAGGGTCCGGGGAGCTGTTTTTT

V gene: TRBV7-9
J gene: TRBJ1-1
D gene: .
CDR3 length: 14
clone size: .
CDR3 protein: CASSFTSTGTEAFF
CDR3 DNA: TGTGCCAGCAGCTTCACCTCCACCGGCACTGAAGCTTTCTTT

V gene: TRBV5-1
J gene: TRBJ2-1
D gene: TRBD1
CDR3 length: 16
clone size: .
CDR3 protein: CASSRGQGSSYNEQFF
CDR3 DNA: TGCGCCAGCAGCCGGGGACAGGGGAGCTCCTACAATGAGCAGTTCTTC

V gene: TRBV11-3
J gene: TRBJ2-2
D gene: .
CDR3 length: 15
clone size: .
CDR3 protein: CASSLGSGKAGELFF
CDR3 DNA: TGTGCCAGCAGCTTGGGGAGCGGAAAGGCCGGGGAGCTGTTTTTT

V gene: TRBV10-3
J gene: TRBJ1-2
D gene: TRBD1
CDR3 length: 16
clone size: .
CDR3 protein: CAISDSGTGSDYGYTF
CDR3 DNA: TGTGCCATCAGTGATAGCGGGACAGGGTCGGACTATGGCTACACCTTC

V gene: TRBV4-1
J gene: TRBJ1-2
D gene: TRBD1
CDR3 length: 15
clone size: once
CDR3 protein: CASSDSPEDRGRFIF
CDR3 DNA: TGCGCCAGCAGCGATTCGCCCGAAGACAGGGGGCGCTTCATATTC

V gene: TRBV7-6
J gene: TRBJ2-7
D gene: .
CDR3 length: 15
clone size: .
CDR3 protein: CASSLEGVTTYEQYF
CDR3 DNA: TGTGCCAGCAGCTTAGAAGGGGTTACAACCTACGAGCAGTACTTC

V gene: TRBV28
J gene: TRBJ2-7
D gene: .
CDR3 length: 12
clone size: .
CDR3 protein: CASSQGGYEQYF
CDR3 DNA: TGTGCCAGCAGTCAAGGGGGCTACGAGCAGTACTTC

V gene: TRBV7-9
J gene: TRBJ1-5
D gene: .
CDR3 length: 14
clone size: .
CDR3 protein: CASSLRGGNQPQHF
CDR3 DNA: TGTGCCAGCAGCTTAAGAGGCGGCAATCAGCCCCAGCATTTT

V gene: TRBV6-6
J gene: TRBJ2-3
D gene: .
CDR3 length: 15
clone size: .
CDR3 protein: CASSFKRTSTDTQYF
CDR3 DNA: TGTGCCAGCAGTTTTAAGCGGACTAGCACAGATACGCAGTATTTT

V gene: TRBV3-1/TRBV3-2
J gene: TRBJ1-6
D gene: .
CDR3 length: 12
clone size: .
CDR3 protein: CASSQESSPLHF
CDR3 DNA: TGTGCCAGCAGCCAAGAGAGTTCACCCCTCCACTTT

V gene: TRBV18
J gene: TRBJ2-7
D gene: .
CDR3 length: 15
clone size: .
CDR3 protein: CASSPGTLISYEQYF
CDR3 DNA: TGTGCCAGCTCCCCCGGGACACTGATCTCCTACGAGCAGTACTTC

V gene: TRBV10-3
J gene: TRBJ1-2
D gene: TRBD1
CDR3 length: 14
clone size: few
CDR3 protein: CAISPGQGAIGYTF
CDR3 DNA: TGTGCCATCAGTCCCGGACAGGGGGCGATAGGCTACACCTTC

V gene: TRBV6-4
J gene: TRBJ1-4
D gene: .
CDR3 length: 12
clone size: .
CDR3 protein: CASRRGGEKLFF
CDR3 DNA: TGTGCCAGCCGTAGGGGTGGCGAAAAACTGTTTTTT

V gene: TRBV13
J gene: TRBJ2-7
D gene: .
CDR3 length: 15
clone size: once
CDR3 protein: CASSLGGSSGYEQYF
CDR3 DNA: TGTGCCAGCAGCTTAGGTGGTAGTTCGGGATACGAGCAGTACTTC

V gene: TRBV30
J gene: TRBJ1-5
D gene: .
CDR3 length: 14
clone size: .
CDR3 protein: CAWSTPGPNQPQHF
CDR3 DNA: TGTGCCTGGAGTACACCAGGGCCCAATCAGCCCCAGCATTTT

V gene: TRBV28
J gene: TRBJ2-7
D gene: .
CDR3 length: 14
clone size: .
CDR3 protein: CASRGGRWVDEQYF
CDR3 DNA: TGTGCCAGCAGAGGAGGGAGATGGGTGGACGAGCAGTACTTC

V gene: TRBV18
J gene: TRBJ1-5
D gene: TRBD1
CDR3 length: 15
clone size: .
CDR3 protein: CASSIQTGGNQPQHF
CDR3 DNA: TGTGCCAGCTCAATTCAGACAGGGGGCAACCAGCCCCAGCATTTT

V gene: TRBV27
J gene: TRBJ1-2
D gene: TRBD1
CDR3 length: 16
clone size: .
CDR3 protein: CASSLSGIGQGEDYTF
CDR3 DNA: TGTGCCAGCAGTTTATCGGGGATCGGGCAGGGGGAAGACTACACCTTC

V gene: TRBV5-1
J gene: TRBJ2-4
D gene: .
CDR3 length: 14
clone size: once
CDR3 protein: CASSLSSSGNIQYF
CDR3 DNA: TGCGCCAGCAGCTTGAGCTCTTCCGGAAACATTCAGTACTTC

V gene: TRBV27
J gene: TRBJ2-1
D gene: TRBD2
CDR3 length: 15
clone size: once
CDR3 protein: CASSLSGGGLAAQFF
CDR3 DNA: TGTGCCAGCAGTTTATCGGGGGGGGGACTAGCAGCGCAGTTCTTC

V gene: TRBV3-1/TRBV3-2
J gene: TRBJ1-2
D gene: .
CDR3 length: 16
clone size: once
CDR3 protein: CASSGIADQPNYGYTF
CDR3 DNA: TGTGCCAGCAGCGGTATAGCGGACCAGCCTAACTATGGCTACACCTTC

V gene: TRBV6-5
J gene: TRBJ1-6
D gene: TRBD1
CDR3 length: 13
clone size: .
CDR3 protein: CASSYSTGPPLHF
CDR3 DNA: TGTGCCAGCAGTTACTCGACAGGGCCACCCCTCCACTTT

V gene: TRBV5-4
J gene: TRBJ2-2
D gene: TRBD2
CDR3 length: 17
clone size: .
CDR3 protein: CASSPGTSGKNTGELFF
CDR3 DNA: TGTGCCAGCAGCCCCGGGACTAGCGGGAAAAACACCGGGGAGCTGTTTTTT

V gene: TRBV20-1
J gene: TRBJ2-1
D gene: .
CDR3 length: 11
clone size: .
CDR3 protein: CSATRLDGLFF
CDR3 DNA: TGCAGTGCCACCCGACTAGACGGTCTGTTCTTC

V gene: TRBV4-1
J gene: TRBJ1-2
D gene: .
CDR3 length: 13
clone size: .
CDR3 protein: CASSQGTGYGYTF
CDR3 DNA: TGCGCCAGCAGCCAAGGTACCGGCTATGGCTACACCTTC

V gene: TRBV7-3
J gene: TRBJ2-3
D gene: TRBD2
CDR3 length: 14
clone size: .
CDR3 protein: CASSSTVSGSAQYF
CDR3 DNA: TGTGCCAGCAGCTCTACAGTTAGCGGGAGTGCGCAGTATTTT

V gene: TRBV3-1/TRBV3-2
J gene: TRBJ1-6
D gene: .
CDR3 length: 15
clone size: .
CDR3 protein: CASSQEQGWNSPLHF
CDR3 DNA: TGTGCCAGCAGCCAAGAACAGGGTTGGAATTCACCCCTCCACTTT